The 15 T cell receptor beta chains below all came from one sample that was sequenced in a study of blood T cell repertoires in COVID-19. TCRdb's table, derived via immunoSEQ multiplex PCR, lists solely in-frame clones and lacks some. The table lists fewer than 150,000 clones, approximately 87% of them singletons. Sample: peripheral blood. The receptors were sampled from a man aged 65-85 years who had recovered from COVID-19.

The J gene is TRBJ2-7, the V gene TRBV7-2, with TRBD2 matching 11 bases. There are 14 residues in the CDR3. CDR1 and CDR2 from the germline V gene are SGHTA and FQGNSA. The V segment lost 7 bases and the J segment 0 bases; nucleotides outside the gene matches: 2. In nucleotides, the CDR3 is TGTGCCAGCAAAACTAGCGGGAGCTCCTACGAGCAGTACTTC. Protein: CASKTSGSSYEQYF.

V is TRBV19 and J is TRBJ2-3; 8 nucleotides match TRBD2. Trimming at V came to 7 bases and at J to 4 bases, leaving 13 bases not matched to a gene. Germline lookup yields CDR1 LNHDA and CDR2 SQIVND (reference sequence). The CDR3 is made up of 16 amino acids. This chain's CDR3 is CASKSKGAGVSDTQYF. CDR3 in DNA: TGTGCCAGTAAATCAAAGGGAGCGGGAGTATCAGATACGCAGTATTTT.

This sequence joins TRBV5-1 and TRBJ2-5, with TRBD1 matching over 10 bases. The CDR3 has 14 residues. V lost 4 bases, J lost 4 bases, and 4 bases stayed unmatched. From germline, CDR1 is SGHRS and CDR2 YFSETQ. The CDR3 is CASSGTGAGETQYF. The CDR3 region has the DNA TGCGCCAGCAGCGGGACAGGGGCGGGAGAGACCCAGTACTTC.

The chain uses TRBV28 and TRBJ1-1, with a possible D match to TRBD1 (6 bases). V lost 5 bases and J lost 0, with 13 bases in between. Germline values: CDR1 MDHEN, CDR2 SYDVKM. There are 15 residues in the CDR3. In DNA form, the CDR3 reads TGTGCCAGCAGTCCGGGGGGGCTAATGAACACTGAAGCTTTCTTT. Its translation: CASSPGGLMNTEAFF.

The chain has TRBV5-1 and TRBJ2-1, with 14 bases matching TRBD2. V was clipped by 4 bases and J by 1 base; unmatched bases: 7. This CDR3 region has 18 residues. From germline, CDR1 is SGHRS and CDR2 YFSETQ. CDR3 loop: CASSLGTSGSESYNEQFF. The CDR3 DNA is TGCGCCAGCAGCCTAGGGACTAGCGGGAGTGAGTCCTACAATGAGCAGTTCTTC.

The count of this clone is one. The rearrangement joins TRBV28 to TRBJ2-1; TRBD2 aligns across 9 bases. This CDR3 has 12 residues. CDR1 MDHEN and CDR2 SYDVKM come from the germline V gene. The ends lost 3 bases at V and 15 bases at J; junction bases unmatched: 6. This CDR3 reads CASSLVGGRGFF. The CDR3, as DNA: TGTGCCAGCAGTTTGGTTGGCGGGAGGGGGTTCTTC.

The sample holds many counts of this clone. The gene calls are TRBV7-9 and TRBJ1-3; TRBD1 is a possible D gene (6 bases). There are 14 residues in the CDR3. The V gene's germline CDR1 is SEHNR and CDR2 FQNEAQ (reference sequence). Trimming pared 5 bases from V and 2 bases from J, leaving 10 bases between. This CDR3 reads CASSHNRAGNTIYF. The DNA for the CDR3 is TGTGCCAGCAGCCATAACAGGGCTGGAAACACCATATATTTT.

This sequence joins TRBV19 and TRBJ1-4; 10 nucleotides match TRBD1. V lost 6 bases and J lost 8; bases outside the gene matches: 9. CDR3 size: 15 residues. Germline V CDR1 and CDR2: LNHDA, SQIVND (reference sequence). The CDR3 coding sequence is TGTGCCAGTAGATACGACAGGGGGCTCGAGGAAAAACTGTTTTTT. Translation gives CASRYDRGLEEKLFF. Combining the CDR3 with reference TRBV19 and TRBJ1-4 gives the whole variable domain DGGITQSPKYLFRKEGQNVTLSCEQNLNHDAMYWYRQDPGQGLRLIYYSQIVNDFQKGDIAEGYSVSREKKESFPLTVTSAQKNPTAFYLCASRYDRGLEEKLFFGSGTQLSVL.

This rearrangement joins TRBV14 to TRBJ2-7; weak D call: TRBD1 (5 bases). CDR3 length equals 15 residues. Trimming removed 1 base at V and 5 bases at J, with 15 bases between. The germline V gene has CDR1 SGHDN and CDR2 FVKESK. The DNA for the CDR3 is TGTGCCAGCAGCCAAGCCCGGCCAGGGTATAACGAGCAGTACTTC. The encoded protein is CASSQARPGYNEQYF.

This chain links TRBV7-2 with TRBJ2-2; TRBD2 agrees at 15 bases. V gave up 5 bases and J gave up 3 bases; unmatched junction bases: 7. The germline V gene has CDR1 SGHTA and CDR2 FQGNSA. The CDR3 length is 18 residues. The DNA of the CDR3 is TGTGCCAGCAGCCAGGGACTAGCGGGAGGCTTTTACACCGGGGAGCTGTTTTTT. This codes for CASSQGLAGGFYTGELFF.

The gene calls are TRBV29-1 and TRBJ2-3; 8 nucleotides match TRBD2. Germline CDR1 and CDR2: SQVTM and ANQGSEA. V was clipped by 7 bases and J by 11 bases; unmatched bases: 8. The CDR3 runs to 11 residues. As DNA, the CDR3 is TGCAGCGCCGCGGGACTAGGGCAGCAGTATTTT. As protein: CSAAGLGQQYF.

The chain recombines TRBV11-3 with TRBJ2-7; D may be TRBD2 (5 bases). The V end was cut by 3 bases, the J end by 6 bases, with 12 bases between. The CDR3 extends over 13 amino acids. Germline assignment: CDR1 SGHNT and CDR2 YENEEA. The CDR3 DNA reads TGTGCCAGCAGCTTTTGGGAGCGTGGCGAGCAGTACTTC. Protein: CASSFWERGEQYF.

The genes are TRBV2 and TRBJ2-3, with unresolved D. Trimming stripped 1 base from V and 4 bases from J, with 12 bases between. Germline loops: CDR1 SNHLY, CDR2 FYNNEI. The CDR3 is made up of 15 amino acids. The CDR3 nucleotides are TGTGCCAGCAGTGAAGGAAGGCAGGTAGCAGATACGCAGTATTTT. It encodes CASSEGRQVADTQYF.

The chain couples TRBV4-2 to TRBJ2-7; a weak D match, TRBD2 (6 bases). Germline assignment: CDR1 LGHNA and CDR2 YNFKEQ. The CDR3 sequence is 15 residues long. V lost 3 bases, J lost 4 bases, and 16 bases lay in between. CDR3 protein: CASSHTGGDLYEQYF. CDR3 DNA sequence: TGTGCCAGCAGCCACACGGGCGGGGATCTTTACGAGCAGTACTTC.

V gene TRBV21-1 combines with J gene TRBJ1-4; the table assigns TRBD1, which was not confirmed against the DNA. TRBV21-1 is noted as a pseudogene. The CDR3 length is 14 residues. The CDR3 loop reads CASSVRGLGEKLFF. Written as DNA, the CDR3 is TGTGCCAGCAGCGTCAGGGGTCTCGGTGAAAAACTGTTTTTT.